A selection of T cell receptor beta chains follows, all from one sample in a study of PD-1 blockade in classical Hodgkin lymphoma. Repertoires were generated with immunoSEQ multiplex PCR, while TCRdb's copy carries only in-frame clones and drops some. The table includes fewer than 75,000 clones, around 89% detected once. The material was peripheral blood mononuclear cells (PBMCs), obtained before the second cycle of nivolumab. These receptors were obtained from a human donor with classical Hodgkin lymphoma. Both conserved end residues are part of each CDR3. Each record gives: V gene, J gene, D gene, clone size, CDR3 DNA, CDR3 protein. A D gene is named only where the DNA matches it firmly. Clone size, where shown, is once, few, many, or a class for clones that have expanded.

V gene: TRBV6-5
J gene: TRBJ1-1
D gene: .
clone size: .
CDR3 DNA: TGTGCCAGCAGTTCCGCTTTGAACACTGAAGCTTTCTTT
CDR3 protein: CASSSALNTEAFF

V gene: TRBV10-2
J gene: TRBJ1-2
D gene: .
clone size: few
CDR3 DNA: TGCGCCAGCAGTGATGGCAGCCTCTATGGCTACACCTTC
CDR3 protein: CASSDGSLYGYTF

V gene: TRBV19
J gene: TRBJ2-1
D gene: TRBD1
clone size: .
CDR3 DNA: TGTGCCAGTAGTACCGACAGGGGCACCTACAATGAGCAGTTCTTC
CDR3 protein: CASSTDRGTYNEQFF

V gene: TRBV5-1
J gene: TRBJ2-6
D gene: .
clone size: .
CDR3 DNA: TGCGCCAGCAGCATTACCGGGTCCACCGCCGTCCTGACTTTC
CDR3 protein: CASSITGSTAVLTF

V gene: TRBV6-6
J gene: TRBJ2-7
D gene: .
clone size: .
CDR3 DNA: TGTGCCAGCAGTTACTCGATATTTGCGATCTCCTACGAGCAGTACTTC
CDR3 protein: CASSYSIFAISYEQYF

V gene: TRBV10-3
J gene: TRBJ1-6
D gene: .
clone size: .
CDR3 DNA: TGTGCCATCAGTGATCCGACAGGCCGGAATTCACCCCTCCACTTT
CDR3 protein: CAISDPTGRNSPLHF

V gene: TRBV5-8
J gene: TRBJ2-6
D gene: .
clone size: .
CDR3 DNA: TGTGCCAGCTCAGGGTCGGGGGCCAACGTCCTGACTTTC
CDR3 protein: CASSGSGANVLTF

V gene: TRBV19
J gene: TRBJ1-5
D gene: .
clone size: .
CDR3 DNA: TGTGCCAGTAGTAGAGGGGCCGAAGGGTGGGTGCATTTT
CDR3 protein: CASSRGAEGWVHF

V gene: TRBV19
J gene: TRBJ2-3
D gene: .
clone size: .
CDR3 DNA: TGTGCCACCCGGGACGAGCGGGCAGATACGCAGTATTTT
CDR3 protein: CATRDERADTQYF

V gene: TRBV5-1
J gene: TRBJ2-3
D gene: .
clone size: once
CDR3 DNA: TGCGCCAGCGCCAAACAGGGTTCGGATACGCAGTATTTT
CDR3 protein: CASAKQGSDTQYF

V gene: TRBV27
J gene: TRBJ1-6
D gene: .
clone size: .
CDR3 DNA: TGTGCCAGCAGTTTATCGGGGCCAATGGGAACCTCCTATAATTCACCCCTCCACTTT
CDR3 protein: CASSLSGPMGTSYNSPLHF

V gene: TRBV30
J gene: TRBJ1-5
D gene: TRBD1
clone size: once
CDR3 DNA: TGTGCCTGGAGCCTGGCAGGGGGCGGGGGGGCCAATCAGCCCCAGCATTTT
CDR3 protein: CAWSLAGGGGANQPQHF

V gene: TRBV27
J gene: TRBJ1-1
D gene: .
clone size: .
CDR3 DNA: TGTGCCAGCAGTTTAGGGGGCCGTGAAGCTTTCTTT
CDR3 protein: CASSLGGREAFF

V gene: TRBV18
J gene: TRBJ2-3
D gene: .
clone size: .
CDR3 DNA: TGTGCCAGCTCCCTTGGACACTATTCTAGCACAGATACGCAGTATTTT
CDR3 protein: CASSLGHYSSTDTQYF

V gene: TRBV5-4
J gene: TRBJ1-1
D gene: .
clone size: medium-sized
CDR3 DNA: TGTGCCAGCAGTTCTCGATCCACTGAAGCTTTCTTT
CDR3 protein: CASSSRSTEAFF

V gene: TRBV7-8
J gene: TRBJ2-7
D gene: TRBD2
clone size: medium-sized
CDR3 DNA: TGTGCCAGCAGCTGGACTAGCGGGGGTTCCTACGAGCAGTACTTC
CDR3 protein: CASSWTSGGSYEQYF

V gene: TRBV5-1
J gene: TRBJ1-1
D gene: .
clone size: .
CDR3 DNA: TGCGCCAGCAGTCAGCTAGCAACGAACACTGAAGCTTTCTTT
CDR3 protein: CASSQLATNTEAFF

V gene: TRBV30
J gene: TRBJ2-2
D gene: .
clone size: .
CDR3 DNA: TGTGCCTGGAGTCCTCTCGGTCCCGCCCGGGAGCTGTTTTTT
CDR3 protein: CAWSPLGPARELFF

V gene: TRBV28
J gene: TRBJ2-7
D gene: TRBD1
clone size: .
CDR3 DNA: TGTGCCAGCAGTTCTCCGGGACAGGGGGGCTACGAGCAGTACTTC
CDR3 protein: CASSSPGQGGYEQYF

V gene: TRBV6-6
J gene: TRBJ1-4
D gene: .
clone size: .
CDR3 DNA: TGTGCCAGCAGTTACTCGATGAGGAAGGAAAGAAAAACTGTTTTT
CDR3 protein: CASSYSMRKERKTVF

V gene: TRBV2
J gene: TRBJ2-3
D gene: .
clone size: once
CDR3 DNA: TGTGCCAGCAGTGGGGGGCTGAGCACAGATACGCAGTATTTT
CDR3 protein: CASSGGLSTDTQYF

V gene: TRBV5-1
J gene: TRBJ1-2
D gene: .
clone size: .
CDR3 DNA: TGCGCCAGCAGTTACAGCCCTCTCTATGGCTACACCTTC
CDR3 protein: CASSYSPLYGYTF

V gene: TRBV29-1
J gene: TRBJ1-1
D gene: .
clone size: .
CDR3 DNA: TGCAGCGTTAGACCCGGAGTGCCCATGAACACTGAAGCTTTCTTT
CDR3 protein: CSVRPGVPMNTEAFF

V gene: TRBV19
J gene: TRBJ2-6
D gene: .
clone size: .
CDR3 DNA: TGTGCCAGTAGTATGTTGGGAAGCTCTGGGGCCAACGTCCTGACTTTC
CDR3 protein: CASSMLGSSGANVLTF

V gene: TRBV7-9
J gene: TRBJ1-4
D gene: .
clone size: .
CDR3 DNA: TGTGCCAGCAGCCGGGCTGAGGCAACTAATGAAAAACTGTTTTTT
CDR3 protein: CASSRAEATNEKLFF

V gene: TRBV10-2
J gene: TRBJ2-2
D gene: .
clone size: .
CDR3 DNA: TGCGCCAGCAGGGCGGGGGCCACCGGGGAGCTGTTTTTT
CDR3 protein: CASRAGATGELFF

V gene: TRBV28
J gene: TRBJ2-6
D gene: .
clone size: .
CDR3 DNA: TGTGCCAGCAGTTTCCCAGGGACGGCGCGGGCCAACGTCCTGACTTTC
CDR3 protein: CASSFPGTARANVLTF

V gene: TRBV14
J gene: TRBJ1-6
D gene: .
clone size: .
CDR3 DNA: TGTGCCAGCAGCCAAGTCGGGGCCTCACCCCTCCACTTT
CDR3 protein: CASSQVGASPLHF

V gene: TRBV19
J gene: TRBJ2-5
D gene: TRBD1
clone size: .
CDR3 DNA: TGTGCCAGTAGTATAGGCAGGGGGCGAGAGACCCAGTACTTC
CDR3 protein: CASSIGRGRETQYF

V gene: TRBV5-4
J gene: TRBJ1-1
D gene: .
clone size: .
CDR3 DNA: TGTGCCAGCAGCGAAGACCGGAGGAACCCTGAAGCTTTCTTT
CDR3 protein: CASSEDRRNPEAFF

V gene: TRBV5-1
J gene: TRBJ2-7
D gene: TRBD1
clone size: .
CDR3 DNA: TGCGCCAGCAGCTTGGCGCGACAGGGGCGCTACGAGCAGTACTTC
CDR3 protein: CASSLARQGRYEQYF

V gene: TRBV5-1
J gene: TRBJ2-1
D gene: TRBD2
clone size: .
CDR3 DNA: TGCGCCAGCAGGGGACTAGGGGATTCTAGCTCCTACAATGAGCAGTTCTTC
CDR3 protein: CASRGLGDSSSYNEQFF

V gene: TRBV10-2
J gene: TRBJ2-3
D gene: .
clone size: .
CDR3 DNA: TGCGCCAGCAGTGAGGGACTCTTGGACAGCACAGATACGCAGTATTTT
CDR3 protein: CASSEGLLDSTDTQYF

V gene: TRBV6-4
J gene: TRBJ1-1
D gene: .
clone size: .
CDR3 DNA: TGTGCCAGCAGCCGGGGGATTGGGAACACTGAAGCTTTCTTT
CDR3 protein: CASSRGIGNTEAFF

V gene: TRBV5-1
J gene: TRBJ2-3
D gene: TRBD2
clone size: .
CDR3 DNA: TGCGCCAGCAGCCCTACCTCCGGGCGGGGGACCAGCACAGATACGCAGTATTTT
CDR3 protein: CASSPTSGRGTSTDTQYF

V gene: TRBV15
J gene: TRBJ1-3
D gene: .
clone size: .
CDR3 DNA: TGTGCCACCAGCACGGAAAGGAGGTCCTCTGGAAACACCATATATTTT
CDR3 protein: CATSTERRSSGNTIYF

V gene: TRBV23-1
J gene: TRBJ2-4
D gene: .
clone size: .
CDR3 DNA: TGCGCCAGCAGTCCTGGGACTGCTCTAGCCAAAAACATTCAGTACTTC
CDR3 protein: CASSPGTALAKNIQYF

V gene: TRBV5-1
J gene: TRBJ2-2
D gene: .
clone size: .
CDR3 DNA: TGCGCCAGCAGCTTAGAGGGGACGGATGGGGAGCTGTTTTTT
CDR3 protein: CASSLEGTDGELFF

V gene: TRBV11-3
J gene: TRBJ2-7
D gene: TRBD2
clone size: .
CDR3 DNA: TGTGCCAGCAGCTTAAGCGGGGAGAGGAACGAGCAGTACTTC
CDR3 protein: CASSLSGERNEQYF

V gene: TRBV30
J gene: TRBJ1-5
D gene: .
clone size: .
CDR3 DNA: TGTGCCTGGAGCGAACAGGGTCAGCCCCAGCATTTT
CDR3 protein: CAWSEQGQPQHF

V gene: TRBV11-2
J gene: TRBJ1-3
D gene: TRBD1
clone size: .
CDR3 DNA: TGTGCCAGCAGCCGGGCAGGGGGCAGGAACACCATATATTTT
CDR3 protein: CASSRAGGRNTIYF

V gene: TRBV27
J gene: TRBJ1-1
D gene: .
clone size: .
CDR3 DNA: TGTGCCAGCAGTTTATCGGGTTCTGAAGCTTTCTTT
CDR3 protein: CASSLSGSEAFF

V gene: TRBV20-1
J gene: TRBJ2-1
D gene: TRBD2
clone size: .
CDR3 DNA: TGCAGTCCCGGGACTAGCGGGGTCTTC
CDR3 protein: CSPGTSGVF

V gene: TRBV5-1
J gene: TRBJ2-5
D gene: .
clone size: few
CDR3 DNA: TGCGCCAGCAGCTTAGGACGGACTCAAGAGACCCAGTACTTC
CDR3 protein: CASSLGRTQETQYF

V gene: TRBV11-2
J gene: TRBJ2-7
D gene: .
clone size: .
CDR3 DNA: TGTGCCAGCAGCTTATCCCCCAACATAGCCTACGAGCAGTACTTC
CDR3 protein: CASSLSPNIAYEQYF

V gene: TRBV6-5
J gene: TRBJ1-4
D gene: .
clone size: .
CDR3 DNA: TGTGCCAGCTCGCGGGCAGATGAAAAACTGTTTTTT
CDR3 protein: CASSRADEKLFF

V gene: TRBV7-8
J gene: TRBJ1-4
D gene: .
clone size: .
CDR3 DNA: TGTGCCAGCAGCTCCCTCTACGGCACAGTAAATGAAAAACTGTTTTTT
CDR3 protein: CASSSLYGTVNEKLFF

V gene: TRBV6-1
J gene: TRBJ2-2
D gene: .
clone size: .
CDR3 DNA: TGTGCCAGCAGTGCCCGGCCGAGCACCGGGGAGCTGTTTTTT
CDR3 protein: CASSARPSTGELFF

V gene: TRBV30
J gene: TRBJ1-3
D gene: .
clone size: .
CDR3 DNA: TGTGCCTGGAGTTTTGATAGGGGCTCTGGAAACACCATATATTTT
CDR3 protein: CAWSFDRGSGNTIYF

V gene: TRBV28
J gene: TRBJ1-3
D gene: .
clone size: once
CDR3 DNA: TGTGCCAGCAGTCCCTCCCAGGGGATTGGAAACACCATATATTTT
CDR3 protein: CASSPSQGIGNTIYF

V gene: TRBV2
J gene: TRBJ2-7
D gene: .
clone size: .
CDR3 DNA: TGTGCCACCTCCTTAACCGTCGAGCAGTACTTC
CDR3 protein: CATSLTVEQYF

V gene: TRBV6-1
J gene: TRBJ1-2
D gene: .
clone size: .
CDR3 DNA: TGTGCCAGCAGTGAAGCCCCAGGGGCAGGCTATGGCTACACCTTC
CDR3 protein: CASSEAPGAGYGYTF

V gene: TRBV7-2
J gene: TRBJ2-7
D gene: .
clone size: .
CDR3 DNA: TGTGCCAGCAGCTTAGCCGGAACAGGGACCTACGAGCAGTACTTC
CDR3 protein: CASSLAGTGTYEQYF

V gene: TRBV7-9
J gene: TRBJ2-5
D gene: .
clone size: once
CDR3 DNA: TGTGCCAGCAGCTTCCTGCAGGGTGGGCAAGAGACCCAGTACTTC
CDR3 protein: CASSFLQGGQETQYF

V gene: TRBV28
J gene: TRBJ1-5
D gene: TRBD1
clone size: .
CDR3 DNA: TGTGCCAGCAGGCTCCCCCTGACAGGGATCTATCAGCCCCAGCATTTT
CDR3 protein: CASRLPLTGIYQPQHF

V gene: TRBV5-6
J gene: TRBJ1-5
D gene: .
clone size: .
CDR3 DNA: TGTGCCAGCAGCGGTTACGGGGCGCCGGCGCAGCCCCAGCATTTT
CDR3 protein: CASSGYGAPAQPQHF

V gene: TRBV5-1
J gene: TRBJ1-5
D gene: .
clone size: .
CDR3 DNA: TGCGCCAGCAGCTTGGACGGGGTGAATCAGCCCCAGCATTTT
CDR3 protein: CASSLDGVNQPQHF

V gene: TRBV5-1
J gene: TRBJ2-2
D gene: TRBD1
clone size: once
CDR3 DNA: TGCGCCAGCAGCCCCCAAGGGACAGTTAACACCGGGGAGCTGTTTTTT
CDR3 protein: CASSPQGTVNTGELFF

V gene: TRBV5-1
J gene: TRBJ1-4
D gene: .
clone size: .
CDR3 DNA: TGCGCCAGCAGCTTGGGGGCAGGTGGTGAAAAACTGTTTTTT
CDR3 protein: CASSLGAGGEKLFF